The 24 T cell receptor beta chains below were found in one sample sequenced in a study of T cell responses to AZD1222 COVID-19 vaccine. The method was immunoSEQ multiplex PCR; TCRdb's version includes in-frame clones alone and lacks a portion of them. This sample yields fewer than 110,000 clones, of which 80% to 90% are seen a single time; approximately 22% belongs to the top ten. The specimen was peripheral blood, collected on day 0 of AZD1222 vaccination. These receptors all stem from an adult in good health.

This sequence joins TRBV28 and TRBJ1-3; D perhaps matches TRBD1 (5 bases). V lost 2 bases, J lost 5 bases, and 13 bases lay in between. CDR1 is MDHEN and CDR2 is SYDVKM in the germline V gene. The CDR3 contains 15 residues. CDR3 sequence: CASSLGAGPRNTIYF. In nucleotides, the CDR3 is TGTGCCAGCAGTTTAGGAGCAGGGCCGAGAAACACCATATATTTT.

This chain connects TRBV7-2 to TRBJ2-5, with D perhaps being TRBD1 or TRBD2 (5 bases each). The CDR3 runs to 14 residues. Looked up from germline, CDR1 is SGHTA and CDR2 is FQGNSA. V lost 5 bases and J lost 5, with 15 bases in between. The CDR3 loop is CASSPGASRETQYF. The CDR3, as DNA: TGTGCCAGCAGCCCCGGGGCGAGCCGGGAGACCCAGTACTTC.

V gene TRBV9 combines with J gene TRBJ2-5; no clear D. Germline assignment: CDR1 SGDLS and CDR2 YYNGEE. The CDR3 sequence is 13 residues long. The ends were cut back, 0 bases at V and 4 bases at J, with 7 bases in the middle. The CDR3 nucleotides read TGTGCCAGCAGCGTAGTGCCCGGAGAGACCCAGTACTTC. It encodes CASSVVPGETQYF.

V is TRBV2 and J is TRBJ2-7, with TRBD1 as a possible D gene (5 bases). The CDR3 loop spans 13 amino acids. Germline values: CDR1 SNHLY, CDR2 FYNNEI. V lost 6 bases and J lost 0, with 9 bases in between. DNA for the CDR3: TGTGCCAGCAGCGAGGACACCTCCTACGAGCAGTACTTC. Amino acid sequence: CASSEDTSYEQYF.

The CDR3 region has the DNA TGTGCCAGCAGCCTCAGGGAGCGGGAGTTGGAGACCCAGTACTTC. It specifies CASSLRERELETQYF. J is TRBJ2-5 and V is TRBV11-2; 8 bases map to TRBD2. The CDR3 runs 15 residues. In germline, CDR1 is SGHAT, CDR2 FQNNGV. J gave up 5 bases and V 5 bases, and 10 bases lay outside the gene matches.

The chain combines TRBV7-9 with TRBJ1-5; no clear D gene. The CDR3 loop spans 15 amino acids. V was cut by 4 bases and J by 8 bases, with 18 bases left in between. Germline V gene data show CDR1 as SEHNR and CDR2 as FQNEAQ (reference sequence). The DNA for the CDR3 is TGTGCCAGCAGCTCCACTGGGGATGGGAAGGAGCCCCAGCATTTT. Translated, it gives CASSSTGDGKEPQHF. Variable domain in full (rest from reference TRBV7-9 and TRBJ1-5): DTGVSQNPRHKITKRGQNVTFRCDPISEHNRLYWYRQTLGQGPEFLTYFQNEAQLEKSRLLSDRFSAERPKGSFSTLEIQRTEQGDSAMYLCASSSTGDGKEPQHFGDGTRLSIL.

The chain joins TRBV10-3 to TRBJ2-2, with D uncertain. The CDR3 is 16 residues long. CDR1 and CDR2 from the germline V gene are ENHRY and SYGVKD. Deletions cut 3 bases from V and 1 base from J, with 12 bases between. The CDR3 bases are TGTGCCATCAGTGATAGTCCCCCTCGGAACACCGGGGAGCTGTTTTTT. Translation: CAISDSPPRNTGELFF.

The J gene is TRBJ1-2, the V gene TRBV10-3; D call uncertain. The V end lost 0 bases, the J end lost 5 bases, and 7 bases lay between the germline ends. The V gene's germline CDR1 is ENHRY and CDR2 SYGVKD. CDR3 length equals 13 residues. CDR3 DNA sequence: TGTGCCATCAGTGAGTCAATCTCTTATGGCTACACCTTC. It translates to CAISESISYGYTF.

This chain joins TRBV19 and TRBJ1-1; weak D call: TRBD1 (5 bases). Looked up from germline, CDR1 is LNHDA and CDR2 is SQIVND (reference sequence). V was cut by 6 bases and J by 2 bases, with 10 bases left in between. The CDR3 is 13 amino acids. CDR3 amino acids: CASRTASNTEAFF. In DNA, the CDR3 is TGTGCCAGTAGGACAGCCTCCAACACTGAAGCTTTCTTT.

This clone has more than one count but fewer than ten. CDR3 amino acids: CASSQGSPGTGSRPAFF. CDR3 sequence (DNA): TGCGCCAGCAGCCAAGGCTCCCCCGGGACAGGGTCGCGTCCGGCTTTCTTT. The chain combines TRBV4-1 with TRBJ1-1, with 9 bases identical to TRBD1. Unmatched junction bases numbered 17, after V lost 1 base and J lost 11 bases. This CDR3 contains 17 residues. Germline CDR1 MGHRA, CDR2 YSYEKL.

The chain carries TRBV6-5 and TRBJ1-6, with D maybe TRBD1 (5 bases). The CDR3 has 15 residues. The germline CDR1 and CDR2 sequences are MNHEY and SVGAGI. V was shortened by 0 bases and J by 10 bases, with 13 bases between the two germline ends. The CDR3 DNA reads TGTGCCAGCAGTTACTCGATCCAGGGAAGGTCACCCCTCCACTTT. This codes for CASSYSIQGRSPLHF.

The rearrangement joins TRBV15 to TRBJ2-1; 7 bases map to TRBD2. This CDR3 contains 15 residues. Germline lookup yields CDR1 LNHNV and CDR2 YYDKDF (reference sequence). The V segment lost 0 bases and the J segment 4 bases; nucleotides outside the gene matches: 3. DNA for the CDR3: TGTGCCACCAGCAGAGAAAGGACTAGGTACAATGAGCAGTTCTTC. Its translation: CATSRERTRYNEQFF.

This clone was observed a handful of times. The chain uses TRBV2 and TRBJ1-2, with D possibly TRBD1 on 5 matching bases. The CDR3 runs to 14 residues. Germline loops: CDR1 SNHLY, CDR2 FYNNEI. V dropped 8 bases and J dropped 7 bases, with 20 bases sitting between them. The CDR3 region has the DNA TGTGCCAGCGGAGGCCAGGGAACGGGCTCTGGCTACACCTTC. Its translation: CASGGQGTGSGYTF.

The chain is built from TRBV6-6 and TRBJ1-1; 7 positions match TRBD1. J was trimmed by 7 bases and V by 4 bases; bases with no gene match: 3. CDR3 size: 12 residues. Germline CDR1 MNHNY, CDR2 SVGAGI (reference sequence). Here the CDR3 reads CASSSNRGEAFF. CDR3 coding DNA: TGTGCCAGCAGTTCCAACAGGGGTGAAGCTTTCTTT.

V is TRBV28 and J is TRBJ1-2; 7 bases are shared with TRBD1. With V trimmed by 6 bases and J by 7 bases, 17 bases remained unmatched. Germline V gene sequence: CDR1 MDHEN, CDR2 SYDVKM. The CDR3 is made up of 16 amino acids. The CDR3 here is CASRPHTGVPSGGYTF. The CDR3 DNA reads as TGTGCCAGCAGACCTCATACAGGGGTCCCAAGCGGTGGCTACACCTTC.

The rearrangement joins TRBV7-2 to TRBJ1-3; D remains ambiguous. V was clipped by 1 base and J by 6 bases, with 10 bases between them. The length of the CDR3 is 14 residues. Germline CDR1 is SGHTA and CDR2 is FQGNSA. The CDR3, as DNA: TGTGCCAGCAGCTTAGGAATTCTGAAAAACACCATATATTTT. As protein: CASSLGILKNTIYF. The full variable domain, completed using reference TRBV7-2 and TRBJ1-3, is GAGVSQSPSNKVTEKGKDVELRCDPISGHTALYWYRQSLGQGLEFLIYFQGNSAPDKSGLPSDRFSAERTGGSVSTLTIQRTQQEDSAVYLCASSLGILKNTIYFGEGSWLTVV.

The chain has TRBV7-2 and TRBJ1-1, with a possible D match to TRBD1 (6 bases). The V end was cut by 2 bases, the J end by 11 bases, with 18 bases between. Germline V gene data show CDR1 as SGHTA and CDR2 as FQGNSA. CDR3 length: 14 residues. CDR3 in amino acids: CASSLRQAGARAFF. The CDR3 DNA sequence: TGTGCCAGCAGCTTAAGACAGGCGGGGGCGAGGGCTTTCTTT.

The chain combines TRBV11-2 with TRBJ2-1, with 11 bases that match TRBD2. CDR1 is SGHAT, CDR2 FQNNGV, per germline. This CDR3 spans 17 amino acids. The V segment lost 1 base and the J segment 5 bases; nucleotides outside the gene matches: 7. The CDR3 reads CASSLGGASGGHNEQFF. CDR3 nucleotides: TGTGCCAGCAGCTTAGGAGGGGCTAGCGGGGGGCACAATGAGCAGTTCTTC.

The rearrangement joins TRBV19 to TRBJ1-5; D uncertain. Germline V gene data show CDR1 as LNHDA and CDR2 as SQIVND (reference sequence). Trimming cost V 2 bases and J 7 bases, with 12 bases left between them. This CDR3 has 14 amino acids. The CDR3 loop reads CASSIMSSQQPQHF. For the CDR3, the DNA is TGTGCCAGTAGTATAATGAGCTCCCAACAGCCCCAGCATTTT.

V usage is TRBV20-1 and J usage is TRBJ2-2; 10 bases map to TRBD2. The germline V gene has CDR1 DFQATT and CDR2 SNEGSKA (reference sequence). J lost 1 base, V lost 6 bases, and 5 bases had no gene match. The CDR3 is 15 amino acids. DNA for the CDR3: TGCAGTGCCAGTAGACTAGCGGGGAACACCGGGGAGCTGTTTTTT. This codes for CSASRLAGNTGELFF.

CDR3 sequence (DNA): TGTGCCAGTAGAGGACAGGGGGGCGCCTACGAGCAGTACTTC. Translated, it gives CASRGQGGAYEQYF. The chain employs TRBV19 and TRBJ2-7; the match to TRBD1 covers 10 bases. The CDR3 covers 14 residues. The germline gives CDR1 LNHDA, CDR2 SQIVND (reference sequence). After removal of 6 bases from V and 2 bases from J, the junction contained 4 bases not matched to a gene.

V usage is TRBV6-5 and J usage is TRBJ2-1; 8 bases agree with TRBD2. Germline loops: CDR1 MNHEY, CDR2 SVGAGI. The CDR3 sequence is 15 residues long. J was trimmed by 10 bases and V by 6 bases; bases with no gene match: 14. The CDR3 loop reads CASRPASGGDIEQFF. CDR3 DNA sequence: TGTGCCAGCAGGCCGGCTTCCGGGGGGGATATCGAGCAGTTCTTC.

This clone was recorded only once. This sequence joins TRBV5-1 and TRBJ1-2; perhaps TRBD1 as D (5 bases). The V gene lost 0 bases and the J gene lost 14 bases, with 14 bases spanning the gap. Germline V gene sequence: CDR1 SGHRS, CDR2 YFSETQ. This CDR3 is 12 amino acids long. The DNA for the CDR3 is TGCGCCAGCAGCTTGGAGGCGGGGCTCTCGACCTTC. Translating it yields CASSLEAGLSTF.

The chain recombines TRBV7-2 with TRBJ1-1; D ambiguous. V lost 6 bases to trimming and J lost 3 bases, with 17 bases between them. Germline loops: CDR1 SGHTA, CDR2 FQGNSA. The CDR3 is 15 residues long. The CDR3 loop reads CASSLPEGWDTEAFF. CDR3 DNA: TGTGCCAGCAGTCTCCCCGAGGGCTGGGACACTGAAGCTTTCTTT.